The clone carrying this T cell receptor (beta chain) was picked up a small number of times. Its target is not known. This sample was taken from a study of cytotoxic CD8 clonotypes in ibrutinib-treated CLL. The study's findings and limits: Timing of sampling differed between sustained-remission and progressing patients. Baseline clonality, higher than in age-matched healthy donors, tracked circulating CD8+ T-cell counts.

Trimming left V 0 bases short and J 5 bases short, with 11 bases between. The CDR3 extends over 14 amino acids. The germline V gene encodes CDR1 SGHRS and CDR2 YFSETQ. TCRdb's table, derived via immunoSEQ multiplex PCR, lists solely in-frame clones and lacks some. The data contain 110,000 to 150,000 clones, 70% to 80% of them singletons. The material sequenced was PBMCs, taken after 12 months of ibrutinib treatment. The rearrangement joins TRBV5-1 to TRBJ2-5, with D uncertain. This sequence originates from a human donor with chronic lymphocytic leukemia. CDR3 sequence: CASSLGLPGETQYF. The CDR3 bases are TGCGCCAGCAGCTTGGGACTGCCTGGGGAGACCCAGTACTTC.